This T cell receptor beta chain is drawn from a study of T-cell reconstitution after alpha-beta-depleted transplantation in children. This clonotype was detected only a few times. Using unique molecular identifiers, the investigators prepared the TCRbeta library. Each CDR3 protein gets one entry after TCRdb re-called the PCR reads with MiXCR. The sample carries hundreds of thousands of distinct CDR3 sequences, 16% recorded once. The sequence was obtained from a human donor who donated a stem cell graft to a child with acute myeloid leukemia. The starting material was PBMCs from the stem cell graft donor, obtained from the stem cell graft.

CDR3: CASPWDSYNEQFF. For the CDR3, the DNA is TGTGCCAGTCCCTGGGACTCCTACAATGAGCAGTTCTTC. The J gene is TRBJ2-1, the V gene TRBV7-2; D ambiguous. The V and J ends lost 9 bases and 0 bases respectively, with 9 bases between them. From germline, CDR1 is SGHTA and CDR2 FQGNSA. The CDR3 has 13 residues.